These 11 T cell receptor beta chains came from one sample sequenced in a study of blood T cell repertoires in COVID-19. Profiled with immunoSEQ multiplex PCR; TCRdb holds only in-frame clones, not every one. Among more than 100,000 clones, approximately 84% were seen once, and the ten largest hold about a sixth. Sequenced sample: peripheral blood. The receptors originated from a woman older than 75 with acute or convalescent COVID-19.

The CDR3 nucleotides read TGTGCCAGCAGGAGCTATGGACTAGCGGGGGACACCGGGGAGCTGTTTTTT. Translated, it gives CASRSYGLAGDTGELFF. This rearrangement joins TRBV7-8 to TRBJ2-2; 13 bases are a match to TRBD2. CDR1 and CDR2 from the germline V gene are SGHVS and FQNEAQ. CDR3 length: 17 amino acids. V lost 6 bases and J lost 3; bases outside the gene matches: 7.

The chain employs TRBV10-3 and TRBJ2-1; 10 nucleotides line up with TRBD2. J gave up 9 bases and V 10 bases, and 12 bases lay outside the gene matches. The CDR3 covers 14 residues. Germline V gene lookup returns CDR1 ENHRY and CDR2 SYGVKD. CDR3 residues: CATLGLAGVSEQFF. For the CDR3, the DNA is TGTGCCACGCTCGGGCTAGCGGGAGTTAGTGAGCAGTTCTTC.

The chain couples TRBV29-1 to TRBJ1-2; 9 nucleotides match TRBD1. This CDR3 is built from 15 residues. CDR1 SQVTM and CDR2 ANQGSEA come from the germline V gene. The V and J ends lost 3 bases and 8 bases, in that order; junction bases with no gene match: 13. CDR3 region: CSVEGPDRGVGGYTF. The CDR3 nucleotides are TGCAGCGTTGAGGGGCCAGACAGGGGGGTGGGCGGCTACACCTTC. The whole variable domain, remainder taken from reference TRBV29-1 and TRBJ1-2, is SAVISQKPSRDICQRGTSLTIQCQVDSQVTMMFWYRQQPGQSLTLIATANQGSEATYESGFVIDKFPISRPNLTFSTLTVSNMSPEDSSIYLCSVEGPDRGVGGYTFGSGTRLTVV.

This clone was found once. This chain connects TRBV28 to TRBJ2-7, with 8 bases identical to TRBD2. Germline CDR1 MDHEN, CDR2 SYDVKM. Trimming cost V 7 bases and J 2 bases; bases outside gene matches: 10. The CDR3 is 15 residues long. The chain's CDR3 is CASTPPGLAAYEQYF. In nucleotides, the CDR3 is TGTGCCAGCACCCCTCCCGGACTAGCCGCCTACGAGCAGTACTTC.

This clone was detected a few times. This chain connects TRBV4-2 to TRBJ1-1, with TRBD1 as a possible D gene (6 bases). This CDR3 is built from 14 residues. Looked up from germline, CDR1 is LGHNA and CDR2 is YNFKEQ. V lost 4 bases and J lost 0, with 9 bases in between. The CDR3 here is CASSPQGLNTEAFF. The CDR3 bases are TGTGCCAGCAGCCCACAGGGACTGAACACTGAAGCTTTCTTT.

The rearrangement joins TRBV19 to TRBJ1-2; D not certain. Germline V gene lookup returns CDR1 LNHDA and CDR2 SQIVND (reference sequence). The ends were cut back, 2 bases at V and 0 bases at J, with 10 bases in the middle. The CDR3 runs 15 residues. The CDR3 loop reads CASSILADSNYGYTF. In DNA form, the CDR3 reads TGTGCCAGTAGTATATTGGCGGACTCTAACTATGGCTACACCTTC.

The chain employs TRBV4-3 and TRBJ2-5; 7 nucleotides line up with TRBD1. V lost 0 bases and J lost 1; bases outside the gene matches: 2. The CDR3 runs 15 residues. Per the germline V gene, CDR1 is LGHNA and CDR2 is YSLEER. The CDR3 here is CASSQEGQIQETQYF. Here the CDR3 DNA reads TGCGCCAGCAGCCAAGAGGGACAGATCCAAGAGACCCAGTACTTC.

V gene TRBV7-2 combines with J gene TRBJ2-7, with D possibly being TRBD2 (6 bases). Germline CDR1 is SGHTA and CDR2 is FQGNSA. The length of the CDR3 is 17 residues. Trimming cost V 5 bases and J 5 bases, with 25 bases left between them. DNA of the CDR3: TGTGCCAGCAGCGCATACCCTGGTCCTAGCGCCTACCACGAGCAGTACTTC. It codes for CASSAYPGPSAYHEQYF.

V is TRBV25-1 and J is TRBJ1-2, with a possible D match to TRBD1 (5 bases). V was pared by 8 bases and J by 1 base, with 20 bases between. The CDR3 consists of 16 residues. CDR1 MGHDK and CDR2 SYGVNS come from the germline V gene. CDR3 sequence (DNA): TGTGCCAGCCAGGGCGTGGGAGGGAACTATAACTATGGCTACACCTTC. Its protein product is CASQGVGGNYNYGYTF.

Concerning this clone: This sample includes further DNA sequences coding for the same CDR3. This chain connects TRBV5-1 to TRBJ1-6; 12 bases are shared with TRBD1. Trimming at V came to 2 bases and at J to 10 bases, leaving 4 bases not matched to a gene. The V gene's germline CDR1 is SGHRS and CDR2 YFSETQ. The CDR3 runs 15 residues. The CDR3 loop reads CASSLGGTGGSPLHF. The CDR3 bases are TGCGCCAGCAGCTTAGGCGGGACAGGGGGCTCACCCCTCCACTTT.

The J gene is TRBJ1-1, the V gene TRBV7-9, with a weak D call TRBD1 (6 bases). The germline V and J ends were trimmed by 3 bases and 0 bases, with 11 bases remaining between them. The CDR3 has 15 amino acids. Germline CDR1 reads SEHNR; CDR2 reads FQNEAQ (reference sequence). The CDR3 reads CASSFQQGLNTEAFF. The CDR3 nucleotides read TGTGCCAGCAGCTTCCAACAGGGCCTGAACACTGAAGCTTTCTTT.